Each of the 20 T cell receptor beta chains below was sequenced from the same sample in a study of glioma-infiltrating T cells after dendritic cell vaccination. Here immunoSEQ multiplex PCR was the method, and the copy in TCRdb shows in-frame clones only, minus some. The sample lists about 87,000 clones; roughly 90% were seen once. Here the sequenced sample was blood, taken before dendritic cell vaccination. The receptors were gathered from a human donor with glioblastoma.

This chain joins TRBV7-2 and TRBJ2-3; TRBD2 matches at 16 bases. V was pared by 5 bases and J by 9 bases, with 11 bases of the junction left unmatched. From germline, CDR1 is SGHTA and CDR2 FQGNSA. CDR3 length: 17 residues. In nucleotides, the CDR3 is TGTGCCAGCAGCCCCGCGCGATCGGGACTAGCGGGAGGGACGCAGTATTTT. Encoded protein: CASSPARSGLAGGTQYF.

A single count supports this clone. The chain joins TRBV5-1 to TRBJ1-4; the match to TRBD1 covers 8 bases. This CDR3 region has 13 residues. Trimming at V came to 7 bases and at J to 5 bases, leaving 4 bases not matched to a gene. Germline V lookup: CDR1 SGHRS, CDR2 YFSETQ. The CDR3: CASGQGINEKLFF. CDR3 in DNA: TGCGCCAGCGGACAGGGAATAAATGAAAAACTGTTTTTT.

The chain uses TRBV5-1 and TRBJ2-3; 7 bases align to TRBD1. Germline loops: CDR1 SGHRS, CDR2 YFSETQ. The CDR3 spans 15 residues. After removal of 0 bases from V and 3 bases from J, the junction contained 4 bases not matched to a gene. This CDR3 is CASSLAQGWTDTQYF. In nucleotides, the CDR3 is TGCGCCAGCAGCTTGGCACAGGGGTGGACAGATACGCAGTATTTT.

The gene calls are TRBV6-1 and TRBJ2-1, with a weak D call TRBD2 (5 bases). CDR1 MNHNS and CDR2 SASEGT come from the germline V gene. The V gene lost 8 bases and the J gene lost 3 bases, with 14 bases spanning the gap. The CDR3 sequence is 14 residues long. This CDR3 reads CASWRARDYNEQFF. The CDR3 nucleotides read TGTGCCAGCTGGCGGGCCAGAGACTACAATGAGCAGTTCTTC.

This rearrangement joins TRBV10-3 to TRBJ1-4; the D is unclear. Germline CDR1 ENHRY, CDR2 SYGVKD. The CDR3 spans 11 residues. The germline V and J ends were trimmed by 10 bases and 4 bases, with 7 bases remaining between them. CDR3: CATRGNEKLFF. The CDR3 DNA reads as TGTGCCACACGGGGTAATGAAAAACTGTTTTTT.

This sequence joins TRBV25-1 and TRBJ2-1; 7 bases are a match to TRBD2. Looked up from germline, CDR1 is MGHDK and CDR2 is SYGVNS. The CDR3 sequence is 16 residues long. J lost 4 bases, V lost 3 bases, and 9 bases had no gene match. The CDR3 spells CASSDPSSGGYNEQFF. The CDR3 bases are TGTGCCAGCAGTGATCCCTCTAGCGGAGGGTACAATGAGCAGTTCTTC.

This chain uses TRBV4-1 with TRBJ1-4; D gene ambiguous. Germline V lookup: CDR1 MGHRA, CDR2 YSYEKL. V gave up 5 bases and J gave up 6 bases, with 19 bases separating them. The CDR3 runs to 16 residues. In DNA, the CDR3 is TGCGCCAGCAGCAACCATAGGAGGAGTGGGGATGAAAAACTGTTTTTT. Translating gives CASSNHRRSGDEKLFF.

CDR3 region: CSVEARQGWGYEQYF. CDR3 in DNA: TGCAGCGTTGAAGCAAGGCAGGGATGGGGCTACGAGCAGTACTTC. The chain is built from TRBV29-1 and TRBJ2-7; the D gene is possibly TRBD1 (5 bases). The CDR3 has 15 amino acids. The V end was cut by 1 base, the J end by 3 bases, with 16 bases between. CDR1 and CDR2 (germline): SQVTM, ANQGSEA.

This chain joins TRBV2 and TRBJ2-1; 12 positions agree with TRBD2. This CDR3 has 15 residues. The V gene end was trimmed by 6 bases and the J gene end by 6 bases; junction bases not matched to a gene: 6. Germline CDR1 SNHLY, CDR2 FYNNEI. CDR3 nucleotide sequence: TGTGCCAGCAGAGGGACTAGCGGGTTCGGCAATGAGCAGTTCTTC. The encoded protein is CASRGTSGFGNEQFF.

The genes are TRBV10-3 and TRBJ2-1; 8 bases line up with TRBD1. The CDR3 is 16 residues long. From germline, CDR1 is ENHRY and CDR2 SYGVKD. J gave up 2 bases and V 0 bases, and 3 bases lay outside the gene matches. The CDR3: CAISESRDRTYNEQFF. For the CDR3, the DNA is TGTGCCATCAGTGAGTCTAGGGACAGGACCTACAATGAGCAGTTCTTC.

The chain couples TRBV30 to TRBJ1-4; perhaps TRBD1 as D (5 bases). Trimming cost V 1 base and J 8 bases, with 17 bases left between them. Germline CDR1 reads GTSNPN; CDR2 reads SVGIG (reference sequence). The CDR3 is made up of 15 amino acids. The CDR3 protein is CAWSGLFLPGEKLFF. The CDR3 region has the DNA TGTGCCTGGAGTGGCTTATTCCTCCCAGGGGAAAAACTGTTTTTT.

CDR3 region: CASSPLQTSVSTDTQYF. Here the CDR3 DNA reads TGTGCCAGTAGTCCTCTCCAAACTAGCGTGAGCACAGATACGCAGTATTTT. The chain links TRBV19 to TRBJ2-3; 7 positions match TRBD2. The length of the CDR3 is 17 residues. Germline CDR1 LNHDA, CDR2 SQIVND (reference sequence). V lost 5 bases and J lost 0; bases outside the gene matches: 11.

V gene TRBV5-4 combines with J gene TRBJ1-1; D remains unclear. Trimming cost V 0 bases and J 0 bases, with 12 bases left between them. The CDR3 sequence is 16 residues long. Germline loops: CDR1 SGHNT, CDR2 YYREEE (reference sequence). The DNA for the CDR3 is TGTGCCAGCAGCTTGGCTGGAACTAACTTGAACACTGAAGCTTTCTTT. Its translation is CASSLAGTNLNTEAFF.

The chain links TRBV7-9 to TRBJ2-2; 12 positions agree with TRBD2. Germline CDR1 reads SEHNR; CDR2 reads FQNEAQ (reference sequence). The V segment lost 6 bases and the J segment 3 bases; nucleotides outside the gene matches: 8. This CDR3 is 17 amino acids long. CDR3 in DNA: TGTGCCAGCAGGCAGACTAGCGGGAGATCATACACCGGGGAGCTGTTTTTT. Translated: CASRQTSGRSYTGELFF.

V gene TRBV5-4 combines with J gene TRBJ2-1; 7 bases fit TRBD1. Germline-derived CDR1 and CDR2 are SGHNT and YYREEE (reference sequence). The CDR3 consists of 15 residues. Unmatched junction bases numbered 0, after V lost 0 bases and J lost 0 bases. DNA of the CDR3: TGTGCCAGCAGCTTGGACAGGGGCTCCTACAATGAGCAGTTCTTC. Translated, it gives CASSLDRGSYNEQFF.

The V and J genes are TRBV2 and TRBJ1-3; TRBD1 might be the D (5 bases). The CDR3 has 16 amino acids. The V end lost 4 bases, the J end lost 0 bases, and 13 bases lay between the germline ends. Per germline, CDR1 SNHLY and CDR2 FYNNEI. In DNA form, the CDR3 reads TGTGCCAGCAGTGGGTACAGGCCCAGCTCTGGAAACACCATATATTTT. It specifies CASSGYRPSSGNTIYF. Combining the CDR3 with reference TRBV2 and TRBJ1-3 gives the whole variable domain EPEVTQTPSHQVTQMGQEVILRCVPISNHLYFYWYRQILGQKVEFLVSFYNNEISEKSEIFDDQFSVERPDGSNFTLKIRSTKLEDSAMYFCASSGYRPSSGNTIYFGEGSWLTVV.

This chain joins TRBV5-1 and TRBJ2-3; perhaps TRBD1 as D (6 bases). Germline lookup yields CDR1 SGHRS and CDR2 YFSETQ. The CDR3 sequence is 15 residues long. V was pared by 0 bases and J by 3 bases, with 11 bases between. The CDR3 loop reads CASSLAQGSTDTQYF. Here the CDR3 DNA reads TGCGCCAGCAGCTTGGCGCAGGGGTCGACAGATACGCAGTATTTT. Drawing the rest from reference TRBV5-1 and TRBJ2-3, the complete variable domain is KAGVTQTPRYLIKTRGQQVTLSCSPISGHRSVSWYQQTPGQGLQFLFEYFSETQRNKGNFPGRFSGRQFSNSRSEMNVSTLELGDSALYLCASSLAQGSTDTQYFGPGTRLTVL.

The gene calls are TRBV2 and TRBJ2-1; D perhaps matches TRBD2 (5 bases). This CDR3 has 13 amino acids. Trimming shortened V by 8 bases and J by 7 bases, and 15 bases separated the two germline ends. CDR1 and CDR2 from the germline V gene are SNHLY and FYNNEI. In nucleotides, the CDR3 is TGTGCCAGCCTCCTACTAGAGAAGAATGAGCAGTTCTTC. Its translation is CASLLLEKNEQFF.

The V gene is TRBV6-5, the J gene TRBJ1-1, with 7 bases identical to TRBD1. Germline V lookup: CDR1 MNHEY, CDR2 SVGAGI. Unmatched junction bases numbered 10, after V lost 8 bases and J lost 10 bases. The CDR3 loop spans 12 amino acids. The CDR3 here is CASVGGGFVAFF. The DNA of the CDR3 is TGTGCCAGCGTAGGGGGCGGGTTCGTAGCTTTCTTT.

CDR3 in amino acids: CASSQTAQETQYF. The CDR3 bases are TGTGCCAGCTCCCAGACAGCTCAAGAGACCCAGTACTTC. The V call is TRBV18, the J call TRBJ2-5, with a possible D match to TRBD1 (5 bases). The germline V gene has CDR1 KGHSH and CDR2 LQKENI. The CDR3 covers 13 residues. Trimming pared 6 bases from V and 2 bases from J, leaving 10 bases between. Drawing the rest from reference TRBV18 and TRBJ2-5, the complete variable domain is NAGVMQNPRHLVRRRGQEARLRCSPMKGHSHVYWYRQLPEEGLKFMVYLQKENIIDESGMPKERFSAEFPKEGPSILRIQQVVRGDSAAYFCASSQTAQETQYFGPGTRLLVL.